This T cell receptor beta chain was documented in a study of blood T cell repertoires in COVID-19. Overall study context: In each case, the material was cDNA or gDNA derived from T cells, B-cell-depleted T cells, or PBMCs.

In the original analysis: Reference gene primers were amplified, and this amplification served to estimate nucleated cell counts. Method: immunoSEQ multiplex PCR; TCRdb's copy keeps in-frame clones and lacks some. V and J calls and clone size are copied from that table; D and trimming were computed from the DNA. The table lists over 200,000 clones, about 81% of them singletons. This clone was seen just once. What was sequenced was PBMCs or T cells enriched from blood (not recorded which). The source of this sequence is a man in his forties or fifties who had recovered from COVID-19.

The CDR3 DNA reads as TGTGCCAGCAGTTTGGGGGGATTTAATTCACCCCTCCACTTT. Translated: CASSLGGFNSPLHF. The chain links TRBV6-5 to TRBJ1-6, with TRBD1 as a possible D gene (5 bases). The CDR3 covers 14 residues. Trimming removed 4 bases from V and 6 bases from J, with 10 bases in between. Per germline, CDR1 MNHEY and CDR2 SVGAGI.